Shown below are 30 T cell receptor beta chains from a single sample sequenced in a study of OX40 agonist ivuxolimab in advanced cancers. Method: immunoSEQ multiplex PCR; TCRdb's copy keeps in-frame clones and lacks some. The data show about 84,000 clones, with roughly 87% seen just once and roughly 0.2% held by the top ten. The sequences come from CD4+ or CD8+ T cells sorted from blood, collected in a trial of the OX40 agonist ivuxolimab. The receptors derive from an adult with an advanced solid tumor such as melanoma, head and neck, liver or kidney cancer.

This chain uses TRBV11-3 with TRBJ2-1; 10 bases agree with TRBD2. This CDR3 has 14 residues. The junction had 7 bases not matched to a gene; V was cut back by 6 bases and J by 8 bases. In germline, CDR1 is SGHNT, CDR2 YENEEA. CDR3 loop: CASSRLAGADEQFF. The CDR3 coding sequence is TGTGCCAGCAGTCGTCTAGCGGGAGCAGATGAGCAGTTCTTC.

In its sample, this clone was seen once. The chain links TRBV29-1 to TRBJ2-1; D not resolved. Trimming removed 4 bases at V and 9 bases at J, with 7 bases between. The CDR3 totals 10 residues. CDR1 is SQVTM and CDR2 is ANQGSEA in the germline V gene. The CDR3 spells CSVGIREQFF. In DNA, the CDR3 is TGCAGCGTTGGTATCCGTGAGCAGTTCTTC.

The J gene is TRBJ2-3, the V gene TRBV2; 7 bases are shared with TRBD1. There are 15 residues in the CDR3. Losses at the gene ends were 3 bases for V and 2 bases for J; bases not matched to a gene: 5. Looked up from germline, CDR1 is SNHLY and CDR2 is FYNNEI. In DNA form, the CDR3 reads TGTGCCAGCAGTGAGCCCCAGGGGGTCACAGATACGCAGTATTTT. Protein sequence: CASSEPQGVTDTQYF.

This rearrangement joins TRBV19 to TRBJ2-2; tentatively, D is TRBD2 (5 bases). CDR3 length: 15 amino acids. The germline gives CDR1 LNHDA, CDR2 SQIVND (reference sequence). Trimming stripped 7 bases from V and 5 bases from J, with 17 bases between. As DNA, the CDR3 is TGTGCCAGTATACCGGCGGGCCCCATGACCGGGGAGCTGTTTTTT. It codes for CASIPAGPMTGELFF.

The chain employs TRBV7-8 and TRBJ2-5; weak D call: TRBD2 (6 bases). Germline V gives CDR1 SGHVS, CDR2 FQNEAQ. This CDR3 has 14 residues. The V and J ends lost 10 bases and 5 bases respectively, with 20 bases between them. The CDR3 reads CATKTGEVDETQYF. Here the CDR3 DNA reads TGTGCCACCAAAACGGGGGAGGTCGATGAGACCCAGTACTTC.

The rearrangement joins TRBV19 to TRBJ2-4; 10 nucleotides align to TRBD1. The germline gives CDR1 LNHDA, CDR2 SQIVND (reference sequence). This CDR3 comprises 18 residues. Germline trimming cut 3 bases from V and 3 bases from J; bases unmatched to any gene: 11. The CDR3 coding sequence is TGTGCCAGTAGTATCGGGGACAGGGGCGTGTGGGTCAAAAACATTCAGTACTTC. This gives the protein CASSIGDRGVWVKNIQYF.

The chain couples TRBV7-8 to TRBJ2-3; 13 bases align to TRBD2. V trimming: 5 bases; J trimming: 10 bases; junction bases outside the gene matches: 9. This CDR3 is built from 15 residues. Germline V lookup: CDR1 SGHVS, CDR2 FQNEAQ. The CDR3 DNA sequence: TGTGCCAGCAGCAAGGGACTAGCGGGGTTGGATGCGCAGTATTTT. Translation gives CASSKGLAGLDAQYF.

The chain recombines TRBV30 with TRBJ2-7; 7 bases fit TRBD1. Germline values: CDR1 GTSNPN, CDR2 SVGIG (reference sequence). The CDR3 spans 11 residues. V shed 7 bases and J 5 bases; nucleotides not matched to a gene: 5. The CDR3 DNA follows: TGTGCCTCTGGACAGGACCACGAGCAGTACTTC. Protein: CASGQDHEQYF.

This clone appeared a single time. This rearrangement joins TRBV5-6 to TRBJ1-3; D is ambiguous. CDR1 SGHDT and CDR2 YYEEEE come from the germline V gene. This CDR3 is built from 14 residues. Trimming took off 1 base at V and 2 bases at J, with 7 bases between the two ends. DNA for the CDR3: TGTGCCAGCAGCTTGCATGGCCCTGGAAACACCATATATTTT. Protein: CASSLHGPGNTIYF.

The CDR3 is CASSLLADSYEQYF. The CDR3, as DNA: TGTGCCAGCAGTTTGCTAGCGGACTCCTACGAGCAGTACTTC. The rearrangement joins TRBV6-5 to TRBJ2-7, with 7 nucleotides matching TRBD2. There are 14 residues in the CDR3. CDR1 is MNHEY and CDR2 is SVGAGI in the germline V gene. V was pared by 4 bases and J by 0 bases, with 3 bases of the junction left unmatched.

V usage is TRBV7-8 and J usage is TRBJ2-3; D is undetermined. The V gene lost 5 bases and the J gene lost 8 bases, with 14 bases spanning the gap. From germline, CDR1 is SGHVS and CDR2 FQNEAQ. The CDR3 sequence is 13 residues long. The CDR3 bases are TGTGCCAGCAGCACCCCGCCCTCAAGTACGCAGTATTTT. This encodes CASSTPPSSTQYF. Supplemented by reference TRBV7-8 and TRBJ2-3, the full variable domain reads GAGVSQSPRYKVAKRGQDVALRCDPISGHVSLFWYQQALGQGPEFLTYFQNEAQLDKSGLPSDRFFAERPEGSVSTLKIQRTQQEDSAVYLCASSTPPSSTQYFGPGTRLTVL.

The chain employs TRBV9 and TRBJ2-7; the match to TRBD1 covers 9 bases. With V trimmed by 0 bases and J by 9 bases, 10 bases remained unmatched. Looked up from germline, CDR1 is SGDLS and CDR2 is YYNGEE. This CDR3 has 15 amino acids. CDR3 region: CASSVGSLRQGVQYF. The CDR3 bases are TGTGCCAGCAGCGTAGGATCTTTGAGACAGGGGGTGCAGTACTTC. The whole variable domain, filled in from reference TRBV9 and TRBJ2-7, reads DSGVTQTPKHLITATGQRVTLRCSPRSGDLSVYWYQQSLDQGLQFLIQYYNGEERAKGNILERFSAQQFPDLHSELNLSSLELGDSALYFCASSVGSLRQGVQYFGPGTRLTVT.

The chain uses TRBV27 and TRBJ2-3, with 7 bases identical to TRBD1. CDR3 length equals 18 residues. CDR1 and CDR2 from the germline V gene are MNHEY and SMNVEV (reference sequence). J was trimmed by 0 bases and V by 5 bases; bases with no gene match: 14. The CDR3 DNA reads TGTGCCAGCAGTGCTTACCTCGGGACAGTAGATAGCACAGATACGCAGTATTTT. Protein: CASSAYLGTVDSTDTQYF.

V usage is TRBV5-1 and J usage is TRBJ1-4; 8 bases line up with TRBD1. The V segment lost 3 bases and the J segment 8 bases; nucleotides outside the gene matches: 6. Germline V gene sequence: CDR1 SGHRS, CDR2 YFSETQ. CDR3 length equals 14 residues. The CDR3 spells CASSSQGATEKLFF. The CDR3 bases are TGCGCCAGCAGCTCTCAGGGGGCCACAGAAAAACTGTTTTTT.

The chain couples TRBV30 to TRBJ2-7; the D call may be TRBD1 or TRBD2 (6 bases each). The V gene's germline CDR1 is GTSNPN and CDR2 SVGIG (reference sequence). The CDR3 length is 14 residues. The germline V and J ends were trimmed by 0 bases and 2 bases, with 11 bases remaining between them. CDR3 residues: CAWSVGGKTYEQYF. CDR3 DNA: TGTGCCTGGAGTGTAGGGGGGAAAACCTACGAGCAGTACTTC.

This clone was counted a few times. CDR3 protein: CASSTYRTASDSPLHF. CDR3 nucleotides: TGTGCCAGCAGCACCTACAGGACCGCATCGGATTCACCCCTCCACTTT. This rearrangement joins TRBV5-6 to TRBJ1-6, with TRBD1 as a possible D gene (5 bases). Germline CDR1 reads SGHDT; CDR2 reads YYEEEE. V was cut by 4 bases and J by 8 bases, with 19 bases left in between. CDR3 length: 16 residues.

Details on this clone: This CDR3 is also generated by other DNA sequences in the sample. This CDR3 is CASSVQGASYEQYF. The CDR3 bases are TGTGCCAGCAGTGTACAGGGGGCTTCGTACGAGCAGTACTTC. V gene TRBV6-1 combines with J gene TRBJ2-7; TRBD1 matches 9 bases. Germline assignment: CDR1 MNHNS and CDR2 SASEGT. CDR3 length equals 14 residues. Trimming at V came to 4 bases and at J to 4 bases, leaving 5 bases not matched to a gene.

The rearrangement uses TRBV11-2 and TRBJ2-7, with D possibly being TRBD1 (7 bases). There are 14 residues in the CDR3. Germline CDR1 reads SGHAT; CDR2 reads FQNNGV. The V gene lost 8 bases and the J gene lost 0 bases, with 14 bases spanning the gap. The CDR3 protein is CASSPGGSSYEQYF. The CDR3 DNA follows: TGTGCCAGCTCCCCAGGGGGGAGCTCCTACGAGCAGTACTTC.

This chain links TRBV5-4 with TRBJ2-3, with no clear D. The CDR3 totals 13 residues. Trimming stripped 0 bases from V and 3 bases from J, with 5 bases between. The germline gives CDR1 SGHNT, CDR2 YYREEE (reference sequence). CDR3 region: CASSLVLTDTQYF. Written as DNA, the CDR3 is TGTGCCAGCAGCTTGGTGTTAACAGATACGCAGTATTTT.

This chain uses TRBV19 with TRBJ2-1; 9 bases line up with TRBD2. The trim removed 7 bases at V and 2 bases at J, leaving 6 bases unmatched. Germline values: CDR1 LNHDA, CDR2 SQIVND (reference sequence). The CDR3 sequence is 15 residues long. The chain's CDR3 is CASTRLAATYNEQFF. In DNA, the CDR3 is TGTGCCAGTACAAGACTAGCGGCTACCTACAATGAGCAGTTCTTC.

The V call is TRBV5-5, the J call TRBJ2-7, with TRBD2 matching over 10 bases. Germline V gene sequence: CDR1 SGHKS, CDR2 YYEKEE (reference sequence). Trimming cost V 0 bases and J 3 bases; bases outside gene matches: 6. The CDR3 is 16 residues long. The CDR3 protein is CASSLASASGGYEQYF. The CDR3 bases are TGTGCCAGCAGCTTGGCATCGGCTAGCGGGGGCTACGAGCAGTACTTC.

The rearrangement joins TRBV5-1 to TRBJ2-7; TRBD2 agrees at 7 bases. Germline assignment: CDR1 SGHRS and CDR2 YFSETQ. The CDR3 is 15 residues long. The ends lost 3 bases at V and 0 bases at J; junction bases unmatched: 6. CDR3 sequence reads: CASSWGRDASYEQYF. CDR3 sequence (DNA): TGCGCCAGCAGCTGGGGGAGGGACGCCTCCTACGAGCAGTACTTC.

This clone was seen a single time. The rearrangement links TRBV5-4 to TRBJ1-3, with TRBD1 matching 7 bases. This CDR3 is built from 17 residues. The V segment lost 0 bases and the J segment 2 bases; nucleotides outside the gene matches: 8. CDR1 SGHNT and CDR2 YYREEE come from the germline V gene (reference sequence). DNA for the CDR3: TGTGCCAGCAGCTTGGATGGACAGGCTCGCCCTGGAAACACCATATATTTT. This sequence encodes CASSLDGQARPGNTIYF. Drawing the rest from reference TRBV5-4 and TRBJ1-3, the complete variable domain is ETGVTQSPTHLIKTRGQQVTLRCSSQSGHNTVSWYQQALGQGPQFIFQYYREEENGRGNFPPRFSGLQFPNYSSELNVNALELDDSALYLCASSLDGQARPGNTIYFGEGSWLTVV.

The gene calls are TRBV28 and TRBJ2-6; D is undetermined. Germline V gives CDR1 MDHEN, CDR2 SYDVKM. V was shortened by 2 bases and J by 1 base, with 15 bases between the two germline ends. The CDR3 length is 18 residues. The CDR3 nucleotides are TGTGCCAGCAGTTTAAAAACGGGCCTATATTCTGGGGCCAACGTCCTGACTTTC. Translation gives CASSLKTGLYSGANVLTF. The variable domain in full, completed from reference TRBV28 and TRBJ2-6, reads DVKVTQSSRYLVKRTGEKVFLECVQDMDHENMFWYRQDPGLGLRLIYFSYDVKMKEKGDIPEGYSVSREKKERFSLILESASTNQTSMYLCASSLKTGLYSGANVLTFGAGSRLTVL.

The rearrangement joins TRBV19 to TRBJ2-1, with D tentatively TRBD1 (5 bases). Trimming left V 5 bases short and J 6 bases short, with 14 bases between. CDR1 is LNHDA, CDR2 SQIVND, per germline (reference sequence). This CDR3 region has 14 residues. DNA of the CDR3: TGTGCCAGTAGTTCCCAGGGCGGATTCAATGAGCAGTTCTTC. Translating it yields CASSSQGGFNEQFF.

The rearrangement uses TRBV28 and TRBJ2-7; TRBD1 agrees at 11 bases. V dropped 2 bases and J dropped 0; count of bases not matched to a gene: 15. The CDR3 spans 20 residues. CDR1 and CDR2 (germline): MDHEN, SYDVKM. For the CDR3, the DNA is TGTGCCAGCAGTTTACCCCAACCGATAACCGGGACAGGGGGCTCCTACGAGCAGTACTTC. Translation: CASSLPQPITGTGGSYEQYF.

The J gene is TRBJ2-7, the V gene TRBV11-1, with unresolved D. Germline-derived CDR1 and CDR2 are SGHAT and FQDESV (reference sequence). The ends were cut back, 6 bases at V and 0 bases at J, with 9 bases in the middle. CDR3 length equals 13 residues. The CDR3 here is CASSRSDSYEQYF. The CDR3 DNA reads TGTGCCAGCAGTCGCAGTGACTCCTACGAGCAGTACTTC.

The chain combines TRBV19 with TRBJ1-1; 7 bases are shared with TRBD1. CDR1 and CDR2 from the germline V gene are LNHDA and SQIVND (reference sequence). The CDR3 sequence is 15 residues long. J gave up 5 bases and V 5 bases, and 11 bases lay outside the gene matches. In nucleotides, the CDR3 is TGTGCCAGTAGTCGTTCCACAGGGGTGGGAACTGAAGCTTTCTTT. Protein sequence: CASSRSTGVGTEAFF.

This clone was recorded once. CDR3 protein: CAWSPGLNTEAFF. The CDR3 DNA follows: TGTGCCTGGAGTCCAGGGCTGAACACTGAAGCTTTCTTT. The rearrangement uses TRBV30 and TRBJ1-1; possible D gene TRBD1, 5 bases. The CDR3 is 13 amino acids. The germline V and J ends were trimmed by 2 bases and 0 bases, with 7 bases remaining between them. Germline CDR1 GTSNPN, CDR2 SVGIG (reference sequence).

The DNA of the CDR3 is TGTGCCAGCAGCTTAGGGACTAGCGGGGGTTACAATGAGCAGTTCTTC. It codes for CASSLGTSGGYNEQFF. The chain is built from TRBV11-3 and TRBJ2-1; 13 bases fit TRBD2. This CDR3 is 16 amino acids long. Germline trimming cut 1 base from V and 4 bases from J; bases unmatched to any gene: 1. Germline CDR1 and CDR2: SGHNT and YENEEA. Together with reference TRBV11-3 and TRBJ2-1, the CDR3 gives the full variable domain: EAGVVQSPRYKIIEKKQPVAFWCNPISGHNTLYWYLQNLGQGPELLIRYENEEAVDDSQLPKDRFSAERLKGVDSTLKIQPAELGDSAVYLCASSLGTSGGYNEQFFGPGTRLTVL.